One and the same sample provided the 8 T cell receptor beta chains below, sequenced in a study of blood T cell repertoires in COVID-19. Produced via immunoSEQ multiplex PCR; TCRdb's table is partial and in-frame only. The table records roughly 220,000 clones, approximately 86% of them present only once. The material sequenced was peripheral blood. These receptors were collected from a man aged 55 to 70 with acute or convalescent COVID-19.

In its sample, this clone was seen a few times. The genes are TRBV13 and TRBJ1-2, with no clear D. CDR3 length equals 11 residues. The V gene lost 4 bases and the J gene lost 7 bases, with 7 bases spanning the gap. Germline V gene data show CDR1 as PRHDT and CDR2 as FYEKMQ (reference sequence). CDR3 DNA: TGTGCCAGCAGCTCAGATCTTGGCTACACCTTC. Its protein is CASSSDLGYTF.

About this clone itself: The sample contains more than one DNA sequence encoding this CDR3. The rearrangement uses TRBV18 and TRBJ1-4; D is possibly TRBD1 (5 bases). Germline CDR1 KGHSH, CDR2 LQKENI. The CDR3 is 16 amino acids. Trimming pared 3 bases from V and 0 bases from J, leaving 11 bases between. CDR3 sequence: CASSPLGGATNEKLFF. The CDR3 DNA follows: TGTGCCAGCTCACCCCTGGGGGGGGCAACTAATGAAAAACTGTTTTTT. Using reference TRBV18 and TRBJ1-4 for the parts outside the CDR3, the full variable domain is NAGVMQNPRHLVRRRGQEARLRCSPMKGHSHVYWYRQLPEEGLKFMVYLQKENIIDESGMPKERFSAEFPKEGPSILRIQQVVRGDSAAYFCASSPLGGATNEKLFFGSGTQLSVL.

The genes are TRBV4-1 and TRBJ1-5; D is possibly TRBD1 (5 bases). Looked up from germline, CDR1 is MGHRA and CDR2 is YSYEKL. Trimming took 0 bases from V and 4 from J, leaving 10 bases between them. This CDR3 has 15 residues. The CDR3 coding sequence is TGCGCCAGCAGCCAAGACGACAGTCCGAATCAGCCCCAGCATTTT. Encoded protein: CASSQDDSPNQPQHF.

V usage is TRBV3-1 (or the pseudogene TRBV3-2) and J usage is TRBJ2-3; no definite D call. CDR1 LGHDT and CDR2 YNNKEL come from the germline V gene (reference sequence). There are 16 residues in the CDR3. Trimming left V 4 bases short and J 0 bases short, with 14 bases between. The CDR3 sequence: CASSRMLGFSTDTQYF. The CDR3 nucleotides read TGTGCCAGCAGCCGGATGCTAGGTTTCAGCACAGATACGCAGTATTTT.

CDR3 DNA: TGCGCCAGCAGTACTAGCGGGGGGGTCAATGAGCAGTTCTTC. Protein sequence: CASSTSGGVNEQFF. The chain couples TRBV10-1 to TRBJ2-1, with TRBD2 matching 13 bases. With 5 bases clipped from V and 6 bases from J, the junction kept 1 base outside the gene matches. The CDR3 is 14 residues long. Per the germline V gene, CDR1 is WNHNN and CDR2 is SYGVQD (reference sequence).

The CDR3 DNA reads as TGTGCCAGCAGCGTCGACTTTGGGGCCAACGTCCTGACTTTC. This translates into CASSVDFGANVLTF. This chain connects TRBV9 to TRBJ2-6; D is unresolved. The germline V gene has CDR1 SGDLS and CDR2 YYNGEE. V lost 2 bases, J lost 3 bases, and 6 bases lay in between. The CDR3 runs 14 residues.

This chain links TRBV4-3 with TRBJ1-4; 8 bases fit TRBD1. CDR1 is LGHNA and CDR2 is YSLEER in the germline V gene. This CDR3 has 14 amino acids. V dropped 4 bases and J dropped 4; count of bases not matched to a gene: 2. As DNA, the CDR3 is TGCGCCAGCAGCCGACAGGGGTTTAATGAAAAACTGTTTTTT. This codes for CASSRQGFNEKLFF.

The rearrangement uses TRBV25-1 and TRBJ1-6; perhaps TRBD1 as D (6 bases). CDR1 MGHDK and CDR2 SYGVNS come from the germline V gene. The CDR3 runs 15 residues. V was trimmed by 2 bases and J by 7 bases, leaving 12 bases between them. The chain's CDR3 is CASSEGGGRNSPLHF. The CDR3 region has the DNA TGTGCCAGCAGTGAAGGCGGGGGCCGGAATTCACCCCTCCACTTT.